Reported below is one TCR beta chain. Its specificity is unknown. This sample stems from a study of T cell repertoires in ileal Crohn's disease. Study-level results: Endoscopic recurrence occurred in every patient whose clonality exceeded 26.8%.

Patients were adults with ileal or ileocolonic Crohn's disease needing resection. This table comes from immunoSEQ multiplex PCR, and its TCRdb copy is limited to in-frame clones, with some not included. This table holds 4,000 to 4,500 clones, 74% found once. This clonotype originated in an adult with Crohn's disease. Sequencing used ileal tissue.

CDR3: CASSPAGAPYNSPLHF. In nucleotides, the CDR3 is TGTGCCAGCTCACCGGCAGGGGCCCCCTATAATTCACCCCTCCACTTT. The rearrangement joins TRBV18 to TRBJ1-6, with D maybe TRBD1 (6 bases). Germline V CDR1 and CDR2: KGHSH, LQKENI. V dropped 3 bases and J dropped 2 bases, with 11 bases sitting between them. This CDR3 spans 16 amino acids.